Reported below is one T cell receptor (beta chain). The data belong to a study of blood T cell repertoires in COVID-19. Overall study: Nucleic acid was either cDNA or gDNA, and it came from T cells, B-cell-depleted T cells, or PBMCs.

Repertoires were generated with immunoSEQ multiplex PCR, while TCRdb's copy carries only in-frame clones and drops some. The table lists roughly 190,000 clones, 85% to 90% of them singletons. The V gene's germline CDR1 is SGHRS and CDR2 YFSETQ. CDR3 length: 13 residues. The ends were cut back, 3 bases at V and 6 bases at J, with 12 bases in the middle. This chain links TRBV5-1 with TRBJ1-1, with D possibly TRBD1 on 5 matching bases. Sequenced: peripheral blood. The sequence derives from a woman aged 55-69 years with acute or convalescent COVID-19. The CDR3 reads CASSSTVNPEAFF. For the CDR3, the DNA is TGCGCCAGCAGCTCGACAGTCAACCCTGAAGCTTTCTTT.